The rows below give T cell receptor beta chains drawn from one sample of a study of T cell repertoires in cytomegalovirus infection. TCRdb itself ran the reads through MiXCR, one entry per CDR3 protein. The sample contains just over 300,000 distinct CDR3 sequences, 15% to 20% of which appear only once. Material: PBMCs. All receptors derive from a human donor in good health (CMV status not recorded). Some clones in this sample may be carry-over from other donors' samples. CDR3s include the opening cysteine and the closing phenylalanine or tryptophan. The D gene is left open where the match is weak. Size values are once, few and many counts, or a class for expanded clones, and some rows have none.

abundance: -
j_gene: TRBJ2-7
v_gene: TRBV2
d_gene: -
CDR3nt: TGTGCCAGCAGGGAGGACAGATCCTACGAGCAGTACTTC
CDR3aa: CASREDRSYEQYF

abundance: -
j_gene: TRBJ1-2
v_gene: TRBV5-4
d_gene: TRBD1
CDR3nt: TGTGCCAGCAGCCCATCGTTACAGGGGGCGAACTATGGCTACACCTTC
CDR3aa: CASSPSLQGANYGYTF

abundance: many
j_gene: TRBJ2-3
v_gene: TRBV27
d_gene: TRBD2
CDR3nt: TGTGCCAGCAGTTTATGGGCGGGGGGCACAACGGGAGATACGCAGTATTTT
CDR3aa: CASSLWAGGTTGDTQYF

abundance: many
j_gene: TRBJ2-3
v_gene: TRBV15
d_gene: -
CDR3nt: TGTGCCACCAGCAGGGGGGCGGGGACTCGCACAGATACGCAGTATTTT
CDR3aa: CATSRGAGTRTDTQYF

abundance: -
j_gene: TRBJ2-3
v_gene: TRBV5-1
d_gene: -
CDR3nt: TGCGCCAGCAGGCCGGACGGCACAGATACGCAGTATTTT
CDR3aa: CASRPDGTDTQYF

abundance: -
j_gene: TRBJ1-1
v_gene: TRBV5-6
d_gene: -
CDR3nt: TGTGCCAGCAGCTTGGCTGTGGAACATTTAGCTTTCTTT
CDR3aa: CASSLAVEHLAFF

abundance: -
j_gene: TRBJ2-1
v_gene: TRBV6-1
d_gene: -
CDR3nt: TGTGCCAGCAGTAATCCTGGGGCGGGAAGCTCCTACAATGAGCAGTTCTTC
CDR3aa: CASSNPGAGSSYNEQFF

abundance: many
j_gene: TRBJ1-3
v_gene: TRBV12-3/TRBV12-4
d_gene: -
CDR3nt: TGTGCCAGCAGCCCATACGGGTCTGGAAACACCATATATTTT
CDR3aa: CASSPYGSGNTIYF

abundance: many
j_gene: TRBJ1-5
v_gene: TRBV6-1
d_gene: -
CDR3nt: TGTGCCAGCAGTGAATTGGACGGGCTCTCGCCCCAGCATTTT
CDR3aa: CASSELDGLSPQHF

abundance: few
j_gene: TRBJ2-3
v_gene: TRBV5-1
d_gene: -
CDR3nt: TGCGCCAGCAGCTTCGGCGTACACGATACGCAGTATTTT
CDR3aa: CASSFGVHDTQYF

abundance: -
j_gene: TRBJ2-5
v_gene: TRBV5-4
d_gene: -
CDR3nt: TGTGCCAGCAGCTTGGCTGGCGGCGGCCAAGAGACCCAGTACTTC
CDR3aa: CASSLAGGGQETQYF

abundance: few
j_gene: TRBJ2-3
v_gene: TRBV6-5
d_gene: -
CDR3nt: TGTGCCAGCACCAGCGCAGTCACAGATACGCAGTATTTT
CDR3aa: CASTSAVTDTQYF

abundance: -
j_gene: TRBJ1-1
v_gene: TRBV6-2/TRBV6-3
d_gene: -
CDR3nt: TGTGCCAGCATGGATCTAGGGGTCCACCTTCGGAACACTGAAGCTTTCTTT
CDR3aa: CASMDLGVHLRNTEAFF

abundance: many
j_gene: TRBJ2-7
v_gene: TRBV9
d_gene: -
CDR3nt: TGTGCCTCGGGGGCAGGGACTTCCTACGAGCAGTACTTC
CDR3aa: CASGAGTSYEQYF

abundance: many
j_gene: TRBJ2-1
v_gene: TRBV7-6
d_gene: TRBD2
CDR3nt: TGTGCCAGCAGCTCCAAACTAGCGGGGGACATCAATGAGCAGTTCTTC
CDR3aa: CASSSKLAGDINEQFF

abundance: many
j_gene: TRBJ2-7
v_gene: TRBV12-3/TRBV12-4
d_gene: TRBD2
CDR3nt: TGTGCCAGCAGTCTGGGACTAGCGGGGGGGCCGTCCTACGAGCAGTACTTC
CDR3aa: CASSLGLAGGPSYEQYF

abundance: -
j_gene: TRBJ2-1
v_gene: TRBV2
d_gene: -
CDR3nt: TGTGCCAGCAATTACAGGGTTGGTGAGCAGTTCTTC
CDR3aa: CASNYRVGEQFF

abundance: many
j_gene: TRBJ1-1
v_gene: TRBV12-3/TRBV12-4
d_gene: TRBD1
CDR3nt: TGTGCCAGCAGTTTCGTGCCAGGGGGCGCGACTGAAGCTTTCTTT
CDR3aa: CASSFVPGGATEAFF

abundance: few
j_gene: TRBJ2-6
v_gene: TRBV6-2/TRBV6-3
d_gene: -
CDR3nt: TGTGCCAGCAGTTACACACCGGGCCTCGGCTCTGGGGCCAACGTCCTGACTTTC
CDR3aa: CASSYTPGLGSGANVLTF

abundance: -
j_gene: TRBJ2-3
v_gene: TRBV6-4
d_gene: -
CDR3nt: TGTGCCAGCAGTGACTCGAACCTCGGCACAGATACGCAGTATTTT
CDR3aa: CASSDSNLGTDTQYF

abundance: many
j_gene: TRBJ1-1
v_gene: TRBV7-8
d_gene: -
CDR3nt: TGTGCCAGCAGCTTATTACATCAGGGGCGCGGAGCTTTCTTT
CDR3aa: CASSLLHQGRGAFF

abundance: many
j_gene: TRBJ1-4
v_gene: TRBV11-2
d_gene: -
CDR3nt: TGTGCCAGCAGCCCGGACAGACGAAGGAATGAAAAACTGTTTTTT
CDR3aa: CASSPDRRRNEKLFF

abundance: many
j_gene: TRBJ1-1
v_gene: TRBV25-1
d_gene: -
CDR3nt: TGTGCCAGTCCTCGACGGGGAGCTTTCTTT
CDR3aa: CASPRRGAFF

abundance: once
j_gene: TRBJ2-7
v_gene: TRBV28
d_gene: -
CDR3nt: TGTGCCAGCAGTTTAAACTCGAGGACAGAGTCTGGCTACGAGCAGTACTTC
CDR3aa: CASSLNSRTESGYEQYF

abundance: -
j_gene: TRBJ1-1
v_gene: TRBV20-1
d_gene: -
CDR3nt: TGCAGTGCTCTAGAAGAGGGCACTGAAGCTTTCTTT
CDR3aa: CSALEEGTEAFF

abundance: many
j_gene: TRBJ1-5
v_gene: TRBV7-8
d_gene: TRBD1
CDR3nt: TGTGCCAGCAGCTTAGGGACAGGGTCAAGTCAGCCCCAGCATTTT
CDR3aa: CASSLGTGSSQPQHF

abundance: -
j_gene: TRBJ1-6
v_gene: TRBV6-8
d_gene: -
CDR3nt: TGTGCCAGCGGGTTTATTAGCGGAGTGCCCCTCCACTTT
CDR3aa: CASGFISGVPLHF

abundance: many
j_gene: TRBJ2-1
v_gene: TRBV12-3/TRBV12-4
d_gene: -
CDR3nt: TGTGCCAGCAAGGGAAAGTGGGGGGGCGGCAATGAGCAGTTCTTC
CDR3aa: CASKGKWGGGNEQFF

abundance: few
j_gene: TRBJ2-2
v_gene: TRBV6-2/TRBV6-3
d_gene: -
CDR3nt: TGTGCCAGCAGTCCTGACAGCACCGGGGAGCTGTTTTTT
CDR3aa: CASSPDSTGELFF

abundance: -
j_gene: TRBJ1-1
v_gene: TRBV6-2/TRBV6-3
d_gene: TRBD1
CDR3nt: TGTGCCAGCAGCTTAACTTCCTCCGGACAGGGGGCTCGGAACACTGAAGCTTTCTTT
CDR3aa: CASSLTSSGQGARNTEAFF

abundance: few
j_gene: TRBJ1-5
v_gene: TRBV4-1
d_gene: TRBD1
CDR3nt: TGCGCCAGCCGGGACAGTCAAGGGGGCAATCAGCCCCAGCATTTT
CDR3aa: CASRDSQGGNQPQHF

abundance: few
j_gene: TRBJ2-7
v_gene: TRBV20-1
d_gene: -
CDR3nt: TGCAGTGCTATCGACCGGGATCCCTACGAGCAGTACTTC
CDR3aa: CSAIDRDPYEQYF

abundance: many
j_gene: TRBJ2-7
v_gene: TRBV6-2/TRBV6-3
d_gene: TRBD1
CDR3nt: TGTGCCAGCAGTTACTCATTCCGACAGGGGGGAAAATACGAGCAGTACTTC
CDR3aa: CASSYSFRQGGKYEQYF

abundance: many
j_gene: TRBJ2-5
v_gene: TRBV7-9
d_gene: TRBD1
CDR3nt: TGTGCCAGCAGCCCTGAGGACAGGGTACCGCTTCGGATAGAGACCCAGTACTTC
CDR3aa: CASSPEDRVPLRIETQYF

abundance: -
j_gene: TRBJ2-1
v_gene: TRBV28
d_gene: TRBD2
CDR3nt: TGTGCCAGCAGTTCCCCACTAGCGGGGGGTCACAATGAGCAGTTCTTC
CDR3aa: CASSSPLAGGHNEQFF

abundance: once
j_gene: TRBJ2-7
v_gene: TRBV27
d_gene: TRBD2
CDR3nt: TGTGCCAGCAGTTTACGGCTAGCGGGGGGAATCTACGAGCAGTACTTC
CDR3aa: CASSLRLAGGIYEQYF

abundance: -
j_gene: TRBJ1-1
v_gene: TRBV15
d_gene: -
CDR3nt: TGTGCCACCACCTTGGACACTCCCGGTGAAGCTTTCTTT
CDR3aa: CATTLDTPGEAFF

abundance: -
j_gene: TRBJ2-1
v_gene: TRBV7-9
d_gene: TRBD2
CDR3nt: TGTGCCAGCAGCGGAGGGACTAGCGGCTACAATGAGCAGTTCTTC
CDR3aa: CASSGGTSGYNEQFF